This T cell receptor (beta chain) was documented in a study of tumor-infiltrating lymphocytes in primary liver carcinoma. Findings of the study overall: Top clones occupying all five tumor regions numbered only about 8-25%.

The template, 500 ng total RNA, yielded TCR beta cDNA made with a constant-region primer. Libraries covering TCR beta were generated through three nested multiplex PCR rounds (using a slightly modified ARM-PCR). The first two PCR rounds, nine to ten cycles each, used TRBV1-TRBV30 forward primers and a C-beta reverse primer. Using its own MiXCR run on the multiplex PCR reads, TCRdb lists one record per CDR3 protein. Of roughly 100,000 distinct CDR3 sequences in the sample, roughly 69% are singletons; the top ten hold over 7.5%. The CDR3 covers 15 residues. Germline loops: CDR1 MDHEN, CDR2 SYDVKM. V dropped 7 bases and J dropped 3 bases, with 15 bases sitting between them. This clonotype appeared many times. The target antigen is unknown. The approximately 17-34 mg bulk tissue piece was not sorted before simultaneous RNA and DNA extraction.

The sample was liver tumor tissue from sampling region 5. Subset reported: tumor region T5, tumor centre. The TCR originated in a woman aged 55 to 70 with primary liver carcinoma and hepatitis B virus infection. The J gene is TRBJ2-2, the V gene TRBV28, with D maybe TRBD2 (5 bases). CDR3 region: CASNESGDYTGELFF. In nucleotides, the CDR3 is TGTGCCAGCAATGAGAGCGGAGACTACACCGGGGAGCTGTTTTTT.